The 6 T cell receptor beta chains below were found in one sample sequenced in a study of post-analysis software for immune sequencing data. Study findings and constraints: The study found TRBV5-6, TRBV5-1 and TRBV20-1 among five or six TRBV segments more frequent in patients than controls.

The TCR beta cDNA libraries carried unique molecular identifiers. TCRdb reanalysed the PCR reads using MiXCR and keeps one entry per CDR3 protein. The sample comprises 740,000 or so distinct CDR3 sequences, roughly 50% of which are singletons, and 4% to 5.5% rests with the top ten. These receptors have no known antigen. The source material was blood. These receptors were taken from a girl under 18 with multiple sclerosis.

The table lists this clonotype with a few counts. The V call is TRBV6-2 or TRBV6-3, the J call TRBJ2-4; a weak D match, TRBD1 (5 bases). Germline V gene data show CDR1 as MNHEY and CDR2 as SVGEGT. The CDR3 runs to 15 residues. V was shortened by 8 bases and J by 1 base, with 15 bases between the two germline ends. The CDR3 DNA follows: TGTGCCAGCGGCAAACAGGTCGTTGCCAAAAACATTCAGTACTTC. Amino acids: CASGKQVVAKNIQYF.

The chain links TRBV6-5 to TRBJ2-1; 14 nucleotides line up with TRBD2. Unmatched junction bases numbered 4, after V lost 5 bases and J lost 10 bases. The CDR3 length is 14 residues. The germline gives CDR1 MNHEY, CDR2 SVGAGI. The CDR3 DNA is TGTGCCAGCAGTGGGACTAGCGGGAGCCGGGAGCAGTTCTTC. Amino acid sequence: CASSGTSGSREQFF.

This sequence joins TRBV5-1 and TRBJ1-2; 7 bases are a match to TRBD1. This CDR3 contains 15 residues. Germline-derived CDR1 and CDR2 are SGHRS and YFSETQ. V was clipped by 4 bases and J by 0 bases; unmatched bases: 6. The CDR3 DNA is TGCGCCAGCAGCCCATTTGGGACAGCTAACTATGGCTACACCTTC. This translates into CASSPFGTANYGYTF.

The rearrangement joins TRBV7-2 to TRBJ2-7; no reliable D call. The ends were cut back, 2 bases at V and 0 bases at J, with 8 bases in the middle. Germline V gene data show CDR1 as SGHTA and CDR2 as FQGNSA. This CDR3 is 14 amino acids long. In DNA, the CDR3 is TGTGCCAGCAGCTTAATACTAATCTCCTACGAGCAGTACTTC. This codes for CASSLILISYEQYF.

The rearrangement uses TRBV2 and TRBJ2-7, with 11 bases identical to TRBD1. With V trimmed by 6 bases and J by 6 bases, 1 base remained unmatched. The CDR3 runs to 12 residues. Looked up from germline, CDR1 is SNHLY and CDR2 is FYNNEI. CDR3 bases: TGTGCCAGCAGGGGGACAGGGGGCGAGCAGTACTTC. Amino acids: CASRGTGGEQYF.

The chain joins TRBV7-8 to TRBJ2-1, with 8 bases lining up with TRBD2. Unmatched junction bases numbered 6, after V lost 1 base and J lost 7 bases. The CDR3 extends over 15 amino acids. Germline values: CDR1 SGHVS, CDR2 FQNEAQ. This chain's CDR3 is CASSLVAGGLNEQFF. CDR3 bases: TGTGCCAGCAGCTTAGTGGCGGGGGGATTGAATGAGCAGTTCTTC.